The subject of this entry is one T cell receptor beta chain. In the authors' methods: Amplification of reference gene primers was used by the study to estimate nucleated cell counts. Data came from immunoSEQ multiplex PCR; TCRdb stores just in-frame clones and leaves some out. That table supplies the V and J calls and clone size; D and trimming were determined from the DNA. The table lists 200,000 or so clones, around 80% of them singletons. The sample belongs to a study of blood T cell repertoires in COVID-19. Study context: Spain, Italy and the United States supplied samples that represented acute and convalescent COVID-19. Nucleic acid was either cDNA or gDNA, and it came from T cells, B-cell-depleted T cells, or PBMCs.

This clonotype was obtained from a human donor with acute or convalescent COVID-19. The donor label of this sample is uncertain. Sequenced input: peripheral blood.

The CDR3 protein is CASSLRLAGDREQFF. Here the CDR3 DNA reads TGTGCCAGCAGTTTGCGTCTAGCGGGGGACAGAGAGCAGTTCTTC. This sequence joins TRBV27 and TRBJ2-1; 10 bases map to TRBD2. This CDR3 has 15 amino acids. Germline lookup yields CDR1 MNHEY and CDR2 SMNVEV (reference sequence). The V segment lost 3 bases and the J segment 10 bases; nucleotides outside the gene matches: 9.